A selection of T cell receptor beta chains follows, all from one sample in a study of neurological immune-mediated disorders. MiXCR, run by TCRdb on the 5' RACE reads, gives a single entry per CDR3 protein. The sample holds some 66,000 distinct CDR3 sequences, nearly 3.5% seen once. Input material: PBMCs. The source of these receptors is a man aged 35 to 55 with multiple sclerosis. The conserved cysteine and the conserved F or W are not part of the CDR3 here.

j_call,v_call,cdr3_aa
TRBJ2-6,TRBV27,ASSIRLNSGANVLT
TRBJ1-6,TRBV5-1,ASSYGTAYNSTLN
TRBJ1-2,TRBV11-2,ASSLDWTENYGYT
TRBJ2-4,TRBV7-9,ASSLGSEGVVAKNIQY
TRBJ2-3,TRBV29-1,SVSRDRGNTQY
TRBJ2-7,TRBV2,ASKAGASSYEQY
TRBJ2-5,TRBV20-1,SARRTGKQETQY
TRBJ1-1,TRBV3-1,ASSQRRGGTEAF
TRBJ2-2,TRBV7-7,ASSRTGETGELF
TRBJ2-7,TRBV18,ASSPGTGPFEQY
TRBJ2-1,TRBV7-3,ASSEAGGGSYNEQF
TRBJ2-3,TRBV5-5,ASSPGGLAFSTDTQY
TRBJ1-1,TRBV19,ASSSGRNTEAF
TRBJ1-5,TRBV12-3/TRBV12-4,ASSPGEAINQPQN
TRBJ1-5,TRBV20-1,SARSHYSNQPQH
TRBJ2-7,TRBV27,ASSRLAGVSYEQY
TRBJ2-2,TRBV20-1,SARPPFAGELF
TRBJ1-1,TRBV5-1,ASSSGQVYTEAF
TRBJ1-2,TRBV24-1,ATSDPSGYT
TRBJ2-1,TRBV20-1,SADRGSNEQF
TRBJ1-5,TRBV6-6,ASRTGQGVQPQH
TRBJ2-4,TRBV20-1,SASRWDGFKNIQY
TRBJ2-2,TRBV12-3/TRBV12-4,ASSLTGGPGELF
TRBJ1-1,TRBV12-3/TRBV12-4,DSRTLRAEAF
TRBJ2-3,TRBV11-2,ASSGPLGVTDTQY
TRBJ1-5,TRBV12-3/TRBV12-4,ASSLGRINQPQH
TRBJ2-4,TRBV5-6,ASSLDRGGFKNIQY
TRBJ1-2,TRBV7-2,ASSSYRVGYT
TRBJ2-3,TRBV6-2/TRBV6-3,ASSTYRGGATDTQY
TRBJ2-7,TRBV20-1,SARPQGSSYEQY
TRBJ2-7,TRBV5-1,ASSLWGGEVYEQY
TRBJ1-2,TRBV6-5,ASSYGRISTNYGYT
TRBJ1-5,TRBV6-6,ASRKDRTINQPQH
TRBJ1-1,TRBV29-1,SVGRMNTEAF
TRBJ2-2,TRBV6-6,TGGGTSNTGELF
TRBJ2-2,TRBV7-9,ASSPGLAGGANTGELF
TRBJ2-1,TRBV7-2,ASSHRGLGNNEQF
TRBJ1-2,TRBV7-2,ASSRTGGYSYGYT
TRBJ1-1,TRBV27,ASSAIPPGSNTEAF
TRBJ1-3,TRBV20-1,SARDGTYSGNTIY
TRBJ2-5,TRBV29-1,SVVGTGETQY
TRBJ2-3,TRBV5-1,ASSFGTGTDTQY
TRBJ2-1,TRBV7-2,ASSSRFSYNEQF
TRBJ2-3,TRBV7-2,ASSLKGGFTSGSTDTQY
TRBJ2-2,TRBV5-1,ASSPGTSGRGSGELF
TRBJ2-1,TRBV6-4,ASSDSASGPFEQF
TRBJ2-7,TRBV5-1,ASSLSGTYEQY
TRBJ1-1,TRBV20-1,SAATQVGTEAF
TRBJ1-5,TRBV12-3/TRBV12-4,ASRETGPGDQPQH
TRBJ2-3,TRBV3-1,ASSLLAGVKGSADTQY
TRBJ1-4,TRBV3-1,ASSQVGEKLF
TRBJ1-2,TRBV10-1,ASSPGQTNYGYT
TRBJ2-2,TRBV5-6,ASSLAAAGPNTGELF
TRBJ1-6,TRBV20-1,SARTGQSSYNSPLH
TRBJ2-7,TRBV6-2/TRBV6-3,ASTSSYEQY
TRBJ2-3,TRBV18,ASSLLPPGGSTDTQY
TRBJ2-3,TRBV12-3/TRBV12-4,ASSRTGGLQNTQY
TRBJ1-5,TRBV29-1,SVGGAGGVNKPQN
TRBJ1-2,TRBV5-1,ASSLERDGGYT